This T cell receptor beta chain was identified in a study of blood T cell repertoires in COVID-19. TCRdb's table, derived via immunoSEQ multiplex PCR, lists solely in-frame clones and lacks some. The table records 350,000 or so clones, more than 85% of them present only once. The CDR3 has 16 amino acids. Per the germline V gene, CDR1 is SGHTA and CDR2 is FQGTGA. Trimming shortened V by 5 bases and J by 3 bases, and 18 bases separated the two germline ends. The chain uses TRBV7-3 and TRBJ2-3; D is uncertain. Sequenced sample: PBMCs or T cells enriched from blood (not recorded which). The origin of this receptor is a woman aged 30 to 39 who had recovered from COVID-19. The CDR3, as DNA: TGTGCCAGCAGCCCCTTCCGACCACTACGAACAGATACGCAGTATTTT. It translates to CASSPFRPLRTDTQYF.